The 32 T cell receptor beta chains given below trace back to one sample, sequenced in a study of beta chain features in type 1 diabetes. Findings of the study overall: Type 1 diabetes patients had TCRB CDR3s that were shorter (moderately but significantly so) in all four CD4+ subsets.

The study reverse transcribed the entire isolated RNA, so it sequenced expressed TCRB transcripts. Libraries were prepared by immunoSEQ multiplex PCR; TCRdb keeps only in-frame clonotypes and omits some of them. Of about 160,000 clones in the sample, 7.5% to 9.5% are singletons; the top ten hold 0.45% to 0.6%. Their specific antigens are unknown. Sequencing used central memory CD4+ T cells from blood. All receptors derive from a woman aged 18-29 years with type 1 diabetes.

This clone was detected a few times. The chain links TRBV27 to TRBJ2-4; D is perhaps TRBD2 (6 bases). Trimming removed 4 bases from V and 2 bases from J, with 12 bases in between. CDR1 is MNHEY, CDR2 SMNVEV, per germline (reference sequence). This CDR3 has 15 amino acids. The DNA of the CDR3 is TGTGCCAGCAGTTGGACTACCCGTACCAAAAACATTCAGTACTTC. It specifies CASSWTTRTKNIQYF.

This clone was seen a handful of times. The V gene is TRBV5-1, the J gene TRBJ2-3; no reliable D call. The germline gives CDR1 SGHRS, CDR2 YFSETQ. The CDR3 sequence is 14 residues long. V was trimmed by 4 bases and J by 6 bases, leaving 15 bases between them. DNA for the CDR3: TGCGCCAGCAGCGCTGTCCAACAAGCGGATACGCAGTATTTT. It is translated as CASSAVQQADTQYF.

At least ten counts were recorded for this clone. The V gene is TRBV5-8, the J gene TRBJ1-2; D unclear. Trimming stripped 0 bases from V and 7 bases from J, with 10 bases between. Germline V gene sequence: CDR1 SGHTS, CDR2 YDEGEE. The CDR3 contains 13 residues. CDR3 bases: TGTGCCAGCAGCTTGGATGGCCCGGGTGGCTACACCTTC. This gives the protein CASSLDGPGGYTF.

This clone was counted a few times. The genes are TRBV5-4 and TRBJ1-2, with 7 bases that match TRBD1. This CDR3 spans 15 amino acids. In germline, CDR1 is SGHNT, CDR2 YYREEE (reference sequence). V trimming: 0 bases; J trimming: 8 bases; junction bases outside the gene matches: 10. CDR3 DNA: TGTGCCAGCAGCTTGGTTTCATTTCAAGGGGGCGGCTACACCTTC. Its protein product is CASSLVSFQGGGYTF.

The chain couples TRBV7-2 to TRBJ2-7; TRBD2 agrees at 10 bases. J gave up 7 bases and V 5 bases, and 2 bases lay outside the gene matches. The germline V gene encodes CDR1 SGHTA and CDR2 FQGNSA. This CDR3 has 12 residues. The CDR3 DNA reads TGTGCCAGCAGCACACTAGCGGGAGAGCAGTACTTC. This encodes CASSTLAGEQYF.

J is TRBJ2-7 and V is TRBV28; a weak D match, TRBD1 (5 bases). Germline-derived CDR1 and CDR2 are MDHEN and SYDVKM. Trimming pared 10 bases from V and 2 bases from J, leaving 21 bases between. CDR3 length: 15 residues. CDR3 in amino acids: CATRLRVPRAYEQYF. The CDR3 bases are TGTGCCACCCGGCTAAGGGTGCCCAGGGCCTACGAGCAGTACTTC.

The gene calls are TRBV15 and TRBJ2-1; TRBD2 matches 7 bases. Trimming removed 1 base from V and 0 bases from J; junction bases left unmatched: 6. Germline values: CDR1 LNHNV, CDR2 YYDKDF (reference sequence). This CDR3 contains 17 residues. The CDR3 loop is CATSRAPSGSSYNEQFF. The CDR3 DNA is TGTGCCACCAGCAGAGCGCCTAGCGGTAGCTCCTACAATGAGCAGTTCTTC.

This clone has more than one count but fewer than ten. The CDR3 spells CASSPETAGGTF. DNA of the CDR3: TGTGCCAGCTCACCCGAGACAGCGGGGGGCACCTTC. The chain uses TRBV18 and TRBJ1-2; D is perhaps TRBD1 (5 bases). V was pared by 3 bases and J by 13 bases, with 15 bases between. This CDR3 spans 12 amino acids. Germline CDR1 reads KGHSH; CDR2 reads LQKENI.

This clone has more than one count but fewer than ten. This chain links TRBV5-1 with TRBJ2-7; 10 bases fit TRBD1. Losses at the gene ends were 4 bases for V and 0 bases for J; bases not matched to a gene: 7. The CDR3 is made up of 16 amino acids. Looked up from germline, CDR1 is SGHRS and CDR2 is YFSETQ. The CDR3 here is CASSDRTGGPSYEQYF. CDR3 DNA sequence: TGCGCCAGCAGCGACCGGACAGGGGGACCCTCCTACGAGCAGTACTTC.

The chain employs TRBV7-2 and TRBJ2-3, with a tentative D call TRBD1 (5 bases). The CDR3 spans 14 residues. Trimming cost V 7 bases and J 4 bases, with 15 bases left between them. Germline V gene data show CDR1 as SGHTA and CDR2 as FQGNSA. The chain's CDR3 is CASTLNQGADTQYF. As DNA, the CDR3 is TGTGCCAGCACCCTCAACCAGGGCGCAGATACGCAGTATTTT. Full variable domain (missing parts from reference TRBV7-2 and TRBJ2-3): GAGVSQSPSNKVTEKGKDVELRCDPISGHTALYWYRQSLGQGLEFLIYFQGNSAPDKSGLPSDRFSAERTGGSVSTLTIQRTQQEDSAVYLCASTLNQGADTQYFGPGTRLTVL.

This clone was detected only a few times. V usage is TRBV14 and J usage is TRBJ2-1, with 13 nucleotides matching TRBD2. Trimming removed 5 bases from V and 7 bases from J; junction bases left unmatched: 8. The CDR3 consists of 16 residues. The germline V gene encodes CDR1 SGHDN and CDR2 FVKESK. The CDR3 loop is CASSFGLAGVHNEQFF. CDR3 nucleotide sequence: TGTGCCAGCAGCTTCGGACTAGCGGGAGTTCATAATGAGCAGTTCTTC.

Here the CDR3 reads CASSRGGMDTEAFF. The CDR3, as DNA: TGTGCCAGCAGTCGCGGGGGGATGGACACTGAAGCTTTCTTT. This rearrangement joins TRBV7-2 to TRBJ1-1; D might be TRBD1 (5 bases). V lost 6 bases to trimming and J lost 3 bases, with 14 bases between them. This CDR3 is 14 amino acids long. Germline V gives CDR1 SGHTA, CDR2 FQGNSA.

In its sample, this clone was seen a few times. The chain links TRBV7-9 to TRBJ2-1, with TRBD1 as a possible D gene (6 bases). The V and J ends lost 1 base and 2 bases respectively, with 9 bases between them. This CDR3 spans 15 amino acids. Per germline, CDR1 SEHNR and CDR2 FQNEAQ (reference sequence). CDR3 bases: TGTGCCAGCAGCTTAGGGGGGACAACCTACAATGAGCAGTTCTTC. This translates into CASSLGGTTYNEQFF.

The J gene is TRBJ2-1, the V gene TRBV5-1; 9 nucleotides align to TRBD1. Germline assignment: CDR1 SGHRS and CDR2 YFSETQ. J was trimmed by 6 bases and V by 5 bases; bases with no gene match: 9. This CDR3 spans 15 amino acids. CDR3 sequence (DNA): TGCGCCAGCAGTTGGGGACAGGGATTATCCAATGAGCAGTTCTTC. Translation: CASSWGQGLSNEQFF.

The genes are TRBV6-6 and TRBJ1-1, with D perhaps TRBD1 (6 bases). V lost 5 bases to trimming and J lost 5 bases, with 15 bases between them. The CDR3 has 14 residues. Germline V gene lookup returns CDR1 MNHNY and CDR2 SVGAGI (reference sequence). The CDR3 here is CASSSQGPGTEAFF. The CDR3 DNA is TGTGCCAGCAGTAGTCAGGGGCCGGGTACTGAAGCTTTCTTT.

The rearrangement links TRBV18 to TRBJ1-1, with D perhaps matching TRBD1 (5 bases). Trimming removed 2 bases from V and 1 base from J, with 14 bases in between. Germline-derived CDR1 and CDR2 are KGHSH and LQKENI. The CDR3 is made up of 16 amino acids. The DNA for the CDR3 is TGTGCCAGCTCACCAGGGGCAGGGTTGCAGAACACTGAAGCTTTCTTT. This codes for CASSPGAGLQNTEAFF.

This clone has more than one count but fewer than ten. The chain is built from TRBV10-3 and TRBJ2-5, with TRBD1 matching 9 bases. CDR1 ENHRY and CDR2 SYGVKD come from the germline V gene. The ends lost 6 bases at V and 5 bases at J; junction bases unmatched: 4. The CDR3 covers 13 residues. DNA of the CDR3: TGTGCCATCAGCCCAGGACAGGGGGAGACCCAGTACTTC. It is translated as CAISPGQGETQYF.

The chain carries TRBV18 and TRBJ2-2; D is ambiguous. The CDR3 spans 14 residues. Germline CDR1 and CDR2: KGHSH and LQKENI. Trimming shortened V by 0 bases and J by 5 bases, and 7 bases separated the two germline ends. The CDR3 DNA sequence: TGTGCCAGCTCACCACCGGCGGCTACCGGGGAGCTGTTTTTT. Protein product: CASSPPAATGELFF.

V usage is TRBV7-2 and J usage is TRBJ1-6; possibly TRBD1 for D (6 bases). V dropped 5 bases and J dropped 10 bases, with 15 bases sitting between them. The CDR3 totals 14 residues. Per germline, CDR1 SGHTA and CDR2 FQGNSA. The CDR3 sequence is CASSVDRFGSPLHF. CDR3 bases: TGTGCCAGCAGCGTCGACAGGTTCGGCTCACCCCTCCACTTT.

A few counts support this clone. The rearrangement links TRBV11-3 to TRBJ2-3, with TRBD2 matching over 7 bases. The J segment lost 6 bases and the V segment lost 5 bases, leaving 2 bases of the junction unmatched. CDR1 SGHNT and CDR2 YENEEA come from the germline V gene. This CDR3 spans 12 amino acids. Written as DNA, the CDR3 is TGTGCCAGCAGCAAGGGAGGGGATACGCAGTATTTT. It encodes CASSKGGDTQYF.

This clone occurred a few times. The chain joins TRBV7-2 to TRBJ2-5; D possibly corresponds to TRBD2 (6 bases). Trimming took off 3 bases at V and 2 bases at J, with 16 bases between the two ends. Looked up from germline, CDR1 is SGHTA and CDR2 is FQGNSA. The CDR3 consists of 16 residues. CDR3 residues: CASSLSGWRGQETQYF. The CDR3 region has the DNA TGTGCCAGCAGCTTGTCGGGGTGGCGGGGTCAAGAGACCCAGTACTTC.

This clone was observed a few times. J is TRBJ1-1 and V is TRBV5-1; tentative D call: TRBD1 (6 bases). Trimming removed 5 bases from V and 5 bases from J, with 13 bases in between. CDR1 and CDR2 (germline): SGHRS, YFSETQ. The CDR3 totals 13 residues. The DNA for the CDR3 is TGCGCCAGCAGGGGGGAACAGGGAACTGAAGCTTTCTTT. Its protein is CASRGEQGTEAFF.

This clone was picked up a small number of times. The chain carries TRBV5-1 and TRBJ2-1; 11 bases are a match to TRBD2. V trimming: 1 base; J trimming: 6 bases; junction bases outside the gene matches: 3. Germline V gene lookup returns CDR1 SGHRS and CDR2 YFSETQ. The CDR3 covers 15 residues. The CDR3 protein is CASSLYTSGSNEQFF. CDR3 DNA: TGCGCCAGCAGCTTGTACACTAGCGGGAGCAATGAGCAGTTCTTC.

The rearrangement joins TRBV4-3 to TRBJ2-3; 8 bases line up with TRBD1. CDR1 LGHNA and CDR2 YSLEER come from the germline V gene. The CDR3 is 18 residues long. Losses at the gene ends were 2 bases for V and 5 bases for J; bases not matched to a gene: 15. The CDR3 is CASSQTLRPDRVEDTQYF. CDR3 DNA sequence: TGCGCCAGCAGCCAAACCTTAAGACCGGACAGGGTGGAAGATACGCAGTATTTT.

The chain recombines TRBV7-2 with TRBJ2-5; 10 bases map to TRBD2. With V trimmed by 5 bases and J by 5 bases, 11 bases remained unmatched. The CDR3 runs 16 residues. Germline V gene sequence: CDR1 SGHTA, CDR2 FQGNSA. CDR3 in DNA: TGTGCCAGCAGCCCGGGTGCAGCGGGGGGGCTGGAGACCCAGTACTTC. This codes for CASSPGAAGGLETQYF.

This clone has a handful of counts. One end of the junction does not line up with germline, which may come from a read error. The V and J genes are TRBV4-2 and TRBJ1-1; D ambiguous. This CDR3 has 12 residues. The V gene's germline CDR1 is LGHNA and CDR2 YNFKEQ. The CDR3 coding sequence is TGTGCCAGCACCCAACCCGTCGGGGAGGCTTTCTTT. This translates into CASTQPVGEAFF.

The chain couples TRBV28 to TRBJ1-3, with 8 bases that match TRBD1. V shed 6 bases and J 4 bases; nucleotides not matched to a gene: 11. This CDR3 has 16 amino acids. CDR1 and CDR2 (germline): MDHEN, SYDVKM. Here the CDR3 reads CASSYSGGIGGNTIYF. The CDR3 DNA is TGTGCCAGCAGCTACTCAGGGGGCATTGGAGGAAACACCATATATTTT.

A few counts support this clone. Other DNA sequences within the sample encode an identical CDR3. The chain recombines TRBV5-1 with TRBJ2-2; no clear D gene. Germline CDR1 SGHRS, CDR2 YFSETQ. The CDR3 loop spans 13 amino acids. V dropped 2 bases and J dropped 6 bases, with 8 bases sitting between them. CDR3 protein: CASSFPGSGELFF. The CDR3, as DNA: TGCGCCAGCAGCTTCCCCGGGTCCGGGGAGCTGTTTTTT.

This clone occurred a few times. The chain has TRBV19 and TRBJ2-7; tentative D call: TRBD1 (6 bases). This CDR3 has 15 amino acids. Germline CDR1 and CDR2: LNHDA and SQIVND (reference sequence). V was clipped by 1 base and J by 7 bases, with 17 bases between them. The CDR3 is CASSIGRGPTEEQYF. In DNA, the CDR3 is TGTGCCAGTAGTATAGGCAGGGGACCTACGGAAGAGCAGTACTTC.

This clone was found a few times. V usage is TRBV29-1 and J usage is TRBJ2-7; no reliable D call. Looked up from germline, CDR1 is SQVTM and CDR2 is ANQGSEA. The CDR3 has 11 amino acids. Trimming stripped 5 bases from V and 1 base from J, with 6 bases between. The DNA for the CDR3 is TGCAGCGTTTCGGAGTCCTACGAGCAGTACTTC. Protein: CSVSESYEQYF.

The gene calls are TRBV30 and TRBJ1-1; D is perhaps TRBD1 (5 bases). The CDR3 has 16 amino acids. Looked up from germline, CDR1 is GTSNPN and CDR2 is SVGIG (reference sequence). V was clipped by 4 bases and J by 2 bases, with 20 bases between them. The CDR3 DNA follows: TGTGCCTGGACCACAGGTACCCGGGCCCTAAACACTGAAGCTTTCTTT. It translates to CAWTTGTRALNTEAFF.

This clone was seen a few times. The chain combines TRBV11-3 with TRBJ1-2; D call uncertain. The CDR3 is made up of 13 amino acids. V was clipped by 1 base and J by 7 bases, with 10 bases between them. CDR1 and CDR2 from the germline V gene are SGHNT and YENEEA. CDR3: CASSLGAVGGYTF. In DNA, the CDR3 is TGTGCCAGCAGCTTAGGGGCAGTGGGTGGCTACACCTTC.